The 15 T cell receptor beta chains below come from one sample, sequenced in a study of T-cell memory formation after mild COVID-19 (TCRdb year 2021). Library generation was performed with 5' RACE. The instrument given in TCRdb is Illumina NovaSeq 6000. TCRdb itself trimmed the public reads at Q25 with fastp, ran MiXCR and retained productive beta chains. CDR3 protein sequences are deduplicated, and each keeps its most common genes and DNA. This sample has more than 300,000 distinct CDR3 sequences in its table, and around 20% of those were observed once. Jointly, the top ten make up under 25% of the sample. Sequenced material: PBMCs or a T cell subset sorted from them (not recorded which). These receptor sequences come from a man between 18 and 29 years old who had mild COVID-19 (a few samples of this study predate the infection). The sample titles of this study are shuffled in the database, so cell type and time point are left out; the donor was told from shared clones.

The V gene is TRBV6-6, the J gene TRBJ2-7, with TRBD1 as a possible D gene (5 bases). This CDR3 region has 12 residues. The germline V gene encodes CDR1 MNHNY and CDR2 SVGAGI (reference sequence). Trimming stripped 2 bases from V and 3 bases from J, with 5 bases between. In DNA, the CDR3 is TGTGCCAGCAGTTACGACAGCTACGAGCAGTACGTC. Residues: CASSYDSYEQYV.

This clonotype was recorded a few times. This sequence joins TRBV30 and TRBJ2-1; a weak D match, TRBD2 (6 bases). Germline V gene sequence: CDR1 GTSNPN, CDR2 SVGIG (reference sequence). The length of the CDR3 is 12 residues. V was clipped by 5 bases and J by 4 bases, with 9 bases between them. CDR3 bases: TGTGCCTGGGGGGACTTATACAATGAGCAGTTCTTC. Protein sequence: CAWGDLYNEQFF.

This clonotype was seen a handful of times. The rearrangement joins TRBV7-3 to TRBJ2-2, with 8 nucleotides matching TRBD2. Germline V gene lookup returns CDR1 SGHTA and CDR2 FQGTGA. The CDR3 totals 13 residues. V lost 5 bases, J lost 6 bases, and 2 bases stayed unmatched. The CDR3 spells CASSPGGAGELFF. In DNA form, the CDR3 reads TGTGCCAGCAGCCCGGGGGGGGCCGGGGAGCTGTTTTTT.

The chain joins TRBV12-3 or TRBV12-4 to TRBJ2-1, with D perhaps TRBD1 (5 bases). The CDR3 has 13 amino acids. Trimming left V 0 bases short and J 8 bases short, with 8 bases between. DNA of the CDR3: TGTGCCAGCAGTTTAGCCTCCAGGGATGAGCAGTTCTTC. The encoded protein is CASSLASRDEQFF.

This clonotype was counted a few times. This chain uses TRBV7-2 with TRBJ1-2; D ambiguous. This CDR3 has 15 amino acids. V shed 1 base and J shed 4 bases, with 13 bases lying between them. CDR1 is SGHTA and CDR2 is FQGNSA in the germline V gene. The CDR3 here is CASSLDAGFGYGYTF. Here the CDR3 DNA reads TGTGCCAGCAGCTTAGATGCGGGATTCGGCTATGGCTACACCTTC.

The chain carries TRBV5-1 and TRBJ2-1; D might be TRBD2 (6 bases). V lost 6 bases and J 0 bases, leaving 16 bases between the germline ends. Germline V gene lookup returns CDR1 SGHRS and CDR2 YFSETQ. CDR3 length: 16 amino acids. CDR3 region: CASKEAAGSSYNEQFF. In DNA form, the CDR3 reads TGCGCCAGCAAAGAAGCCGCGGGGAGCTCCTACAATGAGCAGTTCTTC.

This chain links TRBV7-8 with TRBJ1-3; D uncertain. V was shortened by 5 bases and J by 5 bases, with 13 bases between the two germline ends. The CDR3 is 14 amino acids. Germline V gene lookup returns CDR1 SGHVS and CDR2 FQNEAQ. CDR3: CASSHGRVRNTIYF. The DNA for the CDR3 is TGTGCCAGCAGCCATGGACGGGTCCGAAACACCATATATTTT.

This clonotype appeared a few times. The chain couples TRBV18 to TRBJ2-4, with 7 bases aligning to TRBD2. The CDR3 totals 15 residues. The germline V gene encodes CDR1 KGHSH and CDR2 LQKENI. With V trimmed by 1 base and J by 9 bases, 9 bases remained unmatched. The CDR3 here is CASSPQGGGDTIQYF. CDR3 sequence (DNA): TGTGCCAGCTCACCACAGGGCGGGGGTGATACCATTCAGTACTTC. Full variable domain (outside the CDR3, taken from reference TRBV18 and TRBJ2-4): NAGVMQNPRHLVRRRGQEARLRCSPMKGHSHVYWYRQLPEEGLKFMVYLQKENIIDESGMPKERFSAEFPKEGPSILRIQQVVRGDSAAYFCASSPQGGGDTIQYFGAGTRLSVL.

J is TRBJ2-7 and V is TRBV14, with D perhaps TRBD1 (6 bases). The CDR3 is made up of 14 amino acids. V was pared by 4 bases and J by 3 bases, with 13 bases between. Looked up from germline, CDR1 is SGHDN and CDR2 is FVKESK. The CDR3 here is CASSPKQGSYEQYF. The CDR3 DNA reads as TGTGCCAGCAGCCCTAAACAGGGAAGCTACGAGCAGTACTTC.

This clonotype was picked up a small number of times. V and J are TRBV7-3 and TRBJ2-1; TRBD2 agrees at 11 bases. Trimming removed 5 bases from V and 3 bases from J; junction bases left unmatched: 3. The CDR3 totals 15 residues. Germline assignment: CDR1 SGHTA and CDR2 FQGTGA. Here the CDR3 DNA reads TGTGCCAGCAGCGGTAGCGGGGGGGGCTACAATGAGCAGTTCTTC. Amino acid sequence: CASSGSGGGYNEQFF.

This clonotype was picked up a small number of times. The chain couples TRBV24-1 to TRBJ1-2, with no clear D. V was shortened by 3 bases and J by 9 bases, with 10 bases between the two germline ends. The CDR3 has 12 amino acids. Germline V gene lookup returns CDR1 KGHDR and CDR2 SFDVKD. The chain's CDR3 is CATSDGRLSYTF. The DNA for the CDR3 is TGTGCCACCAGTGATGGTCGCTTGAGCTACACCTTC.

This clonotype was counted a few times. This chain uses TRBV7-9 with TRBJ2-3; possible D gene TRBD2, 5 bases. V dropped 8 bases and J dropped 9 bases, with 9 bases sitting between them. Germline CDR1 SEHNR, CDR2 FQNEAQ (reference sequence). CDR3 length equals 10 residues. Here the CDR3 DNA reads TGTGCCAGCCGCACGGGGACGCAGTATTTT. It codes for CASRTGTQYF.

In this sample, this clonotype turned up a few times. The chain carries TRBV5-1 and TRBJ1-5; D is unresolved. V was clipped by 4 bases and J by 1 base, with 15 bases between them. Germline loops: CDR1 SGHRS, CDR2 YFSETQ. This CDR3 comprises 16 residues. CDR3 loop: CASSPGPGPSNQPQHF. The CDR3 region has the DNA TGCGCCAGCAGCCCTGGACCTGGGCCGAGCAATCAGCCCCAGCATTTT.

In this sample, this clonotype turned up a few times. The V gene is TRBV10-3, the J gene TRBJ2-1; D is unresolved. With 2 bases removed from V and 15 bases from J, the gap between germline ends came to 14 bases. CDR1 ENHRY and CDR2 SYGVKD come from the germline V gene. The CDR3 consists of 12 residues. CDR3 nucleotides: TGTGCCATCAGTGAGGGCGGTGGCCCTTCGTTCTTC. It encodes CAISEGGGPSFF.

This clonotype was observed a few times. The chain is built from TRBV6-5 and TRBJ2-7, with TRBD1 matching 8 bases. CDR3 length: 15 residues. CDR1 MNHEY and CDR2 SVGAGI come from the germline V gene. V gave up 2 bases and J gave up 2 bases; unmatched junction bases: 5. Here the CDR3 reads CASSYHLQGAYEQYF. Here the CDR3 DNA reads TGTGCCAGCAGTTACCATTTACAGGGGGCCTACGAGCAGTACTTC.